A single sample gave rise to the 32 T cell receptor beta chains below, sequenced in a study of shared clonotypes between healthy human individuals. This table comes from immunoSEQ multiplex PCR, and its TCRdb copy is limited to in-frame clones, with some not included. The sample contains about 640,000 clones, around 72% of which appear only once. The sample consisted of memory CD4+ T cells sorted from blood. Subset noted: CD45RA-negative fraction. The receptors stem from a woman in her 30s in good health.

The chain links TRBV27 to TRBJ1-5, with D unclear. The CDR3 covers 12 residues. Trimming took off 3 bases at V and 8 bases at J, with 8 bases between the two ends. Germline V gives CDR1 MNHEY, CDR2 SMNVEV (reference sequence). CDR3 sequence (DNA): TGTGCCAGCAGTTTCCCTTTTGAGCCCCAGCATTTT. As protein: CASSFPFEPQHF.

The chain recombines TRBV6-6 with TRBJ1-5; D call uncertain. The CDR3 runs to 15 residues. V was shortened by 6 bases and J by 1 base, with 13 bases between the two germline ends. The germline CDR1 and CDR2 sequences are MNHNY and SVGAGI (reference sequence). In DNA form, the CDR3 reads TGTGCCAGCAGGGGCGGATCCTCAAGCAATCAGCCCCAGCATTTT. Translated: CASRGGSSSNQPQHF.

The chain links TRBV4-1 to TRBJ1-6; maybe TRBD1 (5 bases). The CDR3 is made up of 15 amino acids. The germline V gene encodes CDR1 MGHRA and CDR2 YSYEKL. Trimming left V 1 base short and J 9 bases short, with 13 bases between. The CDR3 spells CASSQGRQISSPLHF. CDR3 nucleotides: TGCGCCAGCAGCCAAGGTCGACAGATTAGTTCACCCCTCCACTTT.

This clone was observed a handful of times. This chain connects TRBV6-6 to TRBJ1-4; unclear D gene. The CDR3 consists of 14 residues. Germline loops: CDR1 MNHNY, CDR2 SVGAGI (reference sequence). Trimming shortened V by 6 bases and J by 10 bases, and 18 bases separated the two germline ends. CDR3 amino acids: CASSLEGRDRKLFF. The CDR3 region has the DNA TGTGCCAGCAGCCTCGAAGGCCGGGATAGAAAACTGTTTTTT.

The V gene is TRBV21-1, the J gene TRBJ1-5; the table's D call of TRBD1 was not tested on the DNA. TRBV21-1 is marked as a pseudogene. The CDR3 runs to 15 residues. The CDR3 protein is CASSKGQGKDQPQHF. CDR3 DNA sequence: TGTGCCAGCAGCAAAGGGCAGGGGAAGGATCAGCCCCAGCATTTT.

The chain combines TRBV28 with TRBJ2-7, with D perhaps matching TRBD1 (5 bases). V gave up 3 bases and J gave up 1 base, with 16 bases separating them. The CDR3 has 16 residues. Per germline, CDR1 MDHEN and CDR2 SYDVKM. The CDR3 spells CASSFRPYDSSYEQYF. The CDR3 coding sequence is TGTGCCAGCAGTTTCCGACCTTACGACAGTTCCTACGAGCAGTACTTC.

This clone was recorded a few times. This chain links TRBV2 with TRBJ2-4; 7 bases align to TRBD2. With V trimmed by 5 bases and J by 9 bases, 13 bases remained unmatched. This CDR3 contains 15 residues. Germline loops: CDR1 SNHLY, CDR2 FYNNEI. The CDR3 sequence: CASSTLAAVPGIQYF. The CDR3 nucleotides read TGTGCCAGCAGTACCCTAGCGGCCGTTCCGGGCATTCAGTACTTC.

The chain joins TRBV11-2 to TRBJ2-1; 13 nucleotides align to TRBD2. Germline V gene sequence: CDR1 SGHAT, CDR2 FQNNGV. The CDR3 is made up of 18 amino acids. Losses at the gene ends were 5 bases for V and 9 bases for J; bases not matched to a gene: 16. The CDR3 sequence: CASSTTGLAGVRLGEQFF. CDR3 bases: TGTGCCAGCAGCACCACCGGACTAGCGGGAGTCCGCCTCGGTGAGCAGTTCTTC.

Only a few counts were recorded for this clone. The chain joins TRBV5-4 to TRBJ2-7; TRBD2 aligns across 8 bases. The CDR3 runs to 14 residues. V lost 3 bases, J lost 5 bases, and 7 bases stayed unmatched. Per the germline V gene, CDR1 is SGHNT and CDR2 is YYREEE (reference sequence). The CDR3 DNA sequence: TGTGCCAGCAGCTCGACGGGACTAGTCGACGAGCAGTACTTC. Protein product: CASSSTGLVDEQYF.

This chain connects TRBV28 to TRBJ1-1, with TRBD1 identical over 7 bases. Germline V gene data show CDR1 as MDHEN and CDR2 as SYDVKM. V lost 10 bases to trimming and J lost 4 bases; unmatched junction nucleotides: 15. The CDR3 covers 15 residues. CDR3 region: CATQIERQGGTEAFF. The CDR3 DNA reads TGTGCCACCCAAATTGAACGACAGGGAGGCACTGAAGCTTTCTTT.

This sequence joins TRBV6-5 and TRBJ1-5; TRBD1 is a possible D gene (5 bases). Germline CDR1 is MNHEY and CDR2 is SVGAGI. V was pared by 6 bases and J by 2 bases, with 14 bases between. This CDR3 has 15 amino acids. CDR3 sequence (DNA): TGTGCCAGCAGCTCCCCAGGGTCTGGCAATCAGCCCCAGCATTTT. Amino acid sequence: CASSSPGSGNQPQHF.

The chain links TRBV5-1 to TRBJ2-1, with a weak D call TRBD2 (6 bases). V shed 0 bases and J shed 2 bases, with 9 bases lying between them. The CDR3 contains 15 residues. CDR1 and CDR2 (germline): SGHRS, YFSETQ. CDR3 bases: TGCGCCAGCAGCTTGGGGGCGGGGACCTACAATGAGCAGTTCTTC. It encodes CASSLGAGTYNEQFF.

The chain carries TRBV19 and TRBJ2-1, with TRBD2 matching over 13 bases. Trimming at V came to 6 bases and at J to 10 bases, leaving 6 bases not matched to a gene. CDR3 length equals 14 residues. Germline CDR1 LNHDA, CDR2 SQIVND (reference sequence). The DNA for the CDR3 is TGTGCCAGTAGCGCGCCGGGACTAGCGGGGGAGCAGTTCTTC. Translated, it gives CASSAPGLAGEQFF.

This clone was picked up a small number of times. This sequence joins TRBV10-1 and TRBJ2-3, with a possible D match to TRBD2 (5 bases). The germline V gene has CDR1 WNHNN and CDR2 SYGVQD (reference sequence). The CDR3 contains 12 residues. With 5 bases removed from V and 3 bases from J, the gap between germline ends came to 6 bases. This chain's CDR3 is CASSRTTDTQYF. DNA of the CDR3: TGCGCCAGCAGTCGGACTACAGATACGCAGTATTTT.

The CDR3 loop reads CASSSWDKTYLKEGEKLFF. CDR3 coding DNA: TGTGCCAGCAGCTCCTGGGACAAGACTTATTTAAAGGAAGGTGAAAAACTGTTTTTT. V and J are TRBV5-6 and TRBJ1-4; tentatively, D is TRBD1 (6 bases). The V end lost 3 bases, the J end lost 7 bases, and 28 bases lay between the germline ends. CDR3 length equals 19 residues. Germline-derived CDR1 and CDR2 are SGHDT and YYEEEE.

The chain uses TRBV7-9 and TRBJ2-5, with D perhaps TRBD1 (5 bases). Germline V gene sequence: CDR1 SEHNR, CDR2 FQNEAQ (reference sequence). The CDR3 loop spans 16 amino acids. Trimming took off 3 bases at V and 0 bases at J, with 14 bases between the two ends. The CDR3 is CASSLGQAVYQETQYF. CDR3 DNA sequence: TGTGCCAGCAGCTTGGGGCAGGCCGTGTACCAAGAGACCCAGTACTTC.

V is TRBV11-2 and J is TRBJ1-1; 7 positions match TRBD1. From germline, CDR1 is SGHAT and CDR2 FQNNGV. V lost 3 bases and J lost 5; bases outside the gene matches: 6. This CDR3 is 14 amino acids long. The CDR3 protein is CASSFEGARTEAFF. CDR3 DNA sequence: TGTGCCAGCAGCTTTGAGGGGGCGCGAACTGAAGCTTTCTTT.

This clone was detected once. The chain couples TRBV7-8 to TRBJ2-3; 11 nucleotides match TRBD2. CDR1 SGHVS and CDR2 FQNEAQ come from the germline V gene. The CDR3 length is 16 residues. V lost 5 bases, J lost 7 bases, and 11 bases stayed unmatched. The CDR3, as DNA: TGTGCCAGCAGCGGTCTTAGCGGGAGGGTCGGCTATACGCAGTATTTT. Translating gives CASSGLSGRVGYTQYF.

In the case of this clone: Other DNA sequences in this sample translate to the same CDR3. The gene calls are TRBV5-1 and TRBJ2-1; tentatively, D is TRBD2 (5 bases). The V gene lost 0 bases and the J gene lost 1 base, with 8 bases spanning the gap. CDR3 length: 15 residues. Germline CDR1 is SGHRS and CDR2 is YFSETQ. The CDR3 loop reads CASSLASGSYNEQFF. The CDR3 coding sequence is TGCGCCAGCAGCTTGGCGTCGGGGTCCTACAATGAGCAGTTCTTC. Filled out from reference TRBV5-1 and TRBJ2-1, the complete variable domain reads KAGVTQTPRYLIKTRGQQVTLSCSPISGHRSVSWYQQTPGQGLQFLFEYFSETQRNKGNFPGRFSGRQFSNSRSEMNVSTLELGDSALYLCASSLASGSYNEQFFGPGTRLTVL.

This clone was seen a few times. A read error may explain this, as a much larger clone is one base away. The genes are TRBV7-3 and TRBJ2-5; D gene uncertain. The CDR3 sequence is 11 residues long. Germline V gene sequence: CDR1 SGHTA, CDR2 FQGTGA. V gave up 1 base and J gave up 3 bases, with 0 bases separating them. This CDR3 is CASSLKETQYF. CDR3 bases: TGTGCCAGCAGCTTAAAAGAGACCCAGTACTTC. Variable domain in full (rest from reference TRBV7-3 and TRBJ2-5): GAGVSQTPSNKVTEKGKYVELRCDPISGHTALYWYRQSLGQGPEFLIYFQGTGAADDSGLPNDRFFAVRPEGSVSTLKIQRTERGDSAVYLCASSLKETQYFGPGTRLLVL.

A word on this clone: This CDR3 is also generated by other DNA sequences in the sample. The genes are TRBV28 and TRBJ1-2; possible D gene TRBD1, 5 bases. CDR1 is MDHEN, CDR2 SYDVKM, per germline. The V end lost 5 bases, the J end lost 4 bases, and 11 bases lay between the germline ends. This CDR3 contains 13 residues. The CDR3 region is CASSPGQGYGYTF. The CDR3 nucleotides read TGTGCCAGCAGTCCGGGGCAGGGCTATGGCTACACCTTC.

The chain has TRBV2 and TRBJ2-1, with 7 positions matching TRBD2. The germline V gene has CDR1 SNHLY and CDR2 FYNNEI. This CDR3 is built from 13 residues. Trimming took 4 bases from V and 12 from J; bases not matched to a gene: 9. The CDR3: CASSGGTTVVQFF. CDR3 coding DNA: TGTGCCAGCAGTGGTGGGACTACTGTAGTGCAGTTCTTC.

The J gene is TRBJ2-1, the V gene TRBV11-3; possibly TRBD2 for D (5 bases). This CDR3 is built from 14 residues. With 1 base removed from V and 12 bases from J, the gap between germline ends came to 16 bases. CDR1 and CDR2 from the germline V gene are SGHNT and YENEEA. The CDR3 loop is CASSLGTPGAGQFF. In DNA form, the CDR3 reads TGTGCCAGCAGCTTAGGGACCCCTGGTGCGGGGCAGTTCTTC.

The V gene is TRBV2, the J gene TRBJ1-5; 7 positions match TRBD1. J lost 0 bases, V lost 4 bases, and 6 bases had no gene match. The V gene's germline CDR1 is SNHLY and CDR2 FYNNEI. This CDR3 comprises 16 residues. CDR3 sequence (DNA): TGTGCCAGCAGTGCGTCTGGGACAGCTAGCAATCAGCCCCAGCATTTT. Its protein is CASSASGTASNQPQHF.

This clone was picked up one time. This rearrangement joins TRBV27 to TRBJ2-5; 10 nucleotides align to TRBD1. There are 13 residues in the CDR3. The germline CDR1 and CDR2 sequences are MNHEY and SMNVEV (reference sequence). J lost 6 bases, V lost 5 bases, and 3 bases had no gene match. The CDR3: CASSPGQGKTQYF. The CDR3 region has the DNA TGTGCCAGCAGTCCGGGACAGGGGAAGACCCAGTACTTC.

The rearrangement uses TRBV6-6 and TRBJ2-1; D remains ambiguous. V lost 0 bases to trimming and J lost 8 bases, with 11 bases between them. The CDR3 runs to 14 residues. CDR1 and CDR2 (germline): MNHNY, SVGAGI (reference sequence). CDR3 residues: CASSYSYRSDEQFF. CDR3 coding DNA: TGTGCCAGCAGTTACTCGTACCGGAGTGATGAGCAGTTCTTC.

CDR3 nucleotide sequence: TGTGCCAGTAGTATTCGGGTCTATGGGGGAGCGAGATACAATGAGCAGTTCTTC. Encoded protein: CASSIRVYGGARYNEQFF. This chain uses TRBV19 with TRBJ2-1; perhaps D is TRBD1 or TRBD2 (5 bases each). CDR3 length: 18 residues. Trimming pared 3 bases from V and 4 bases from J, leaving 22 bases between. Germline V CDR1 and CDR2: LNHDA, SQIVND (reference sequence).

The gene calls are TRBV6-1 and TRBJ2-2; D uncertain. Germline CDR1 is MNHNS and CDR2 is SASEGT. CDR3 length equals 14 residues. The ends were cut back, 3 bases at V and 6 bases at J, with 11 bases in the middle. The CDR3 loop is CASSEGIVAGELFF. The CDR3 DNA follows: TGTGCCAGCAGTGAGGGTATCGTGGCCGGGGAGCTGTTTTTT.

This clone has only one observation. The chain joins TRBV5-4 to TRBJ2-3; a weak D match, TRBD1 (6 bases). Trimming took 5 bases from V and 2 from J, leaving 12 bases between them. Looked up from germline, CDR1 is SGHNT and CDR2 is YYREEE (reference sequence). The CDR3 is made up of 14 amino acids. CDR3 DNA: TGTGCCAGCAGTCCAGGGGTAGACACAGATACGCAGTATTTT. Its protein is CASSPGVDTDTQYF.

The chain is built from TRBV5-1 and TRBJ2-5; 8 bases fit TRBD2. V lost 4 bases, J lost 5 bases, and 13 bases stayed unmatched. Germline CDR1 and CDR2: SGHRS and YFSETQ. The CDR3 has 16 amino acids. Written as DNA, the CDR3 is TGCGCCAGCAGCGTAACGGGACTAGTCTACTCGGAGACCCAGTACTTC. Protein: CASSVTGLVYSETQYF.

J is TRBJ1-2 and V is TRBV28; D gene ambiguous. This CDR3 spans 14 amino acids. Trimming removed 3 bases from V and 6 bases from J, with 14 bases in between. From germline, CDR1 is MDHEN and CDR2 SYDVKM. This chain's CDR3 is CASSFQRGSDGYTF. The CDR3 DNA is TGTGCCAGCAGTTTCCAGCGGGGATCAGATGGCTACACCTTC.

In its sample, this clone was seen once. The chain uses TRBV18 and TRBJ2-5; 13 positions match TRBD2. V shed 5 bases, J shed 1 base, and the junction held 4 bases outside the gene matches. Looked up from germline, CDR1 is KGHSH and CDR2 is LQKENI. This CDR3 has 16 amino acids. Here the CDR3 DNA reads TGTGCCAGCTCAACCCGGACTAGCGGGAGCCAAGAGACCCAGTACTTC. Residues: CASSTRTSGSQETQYF.